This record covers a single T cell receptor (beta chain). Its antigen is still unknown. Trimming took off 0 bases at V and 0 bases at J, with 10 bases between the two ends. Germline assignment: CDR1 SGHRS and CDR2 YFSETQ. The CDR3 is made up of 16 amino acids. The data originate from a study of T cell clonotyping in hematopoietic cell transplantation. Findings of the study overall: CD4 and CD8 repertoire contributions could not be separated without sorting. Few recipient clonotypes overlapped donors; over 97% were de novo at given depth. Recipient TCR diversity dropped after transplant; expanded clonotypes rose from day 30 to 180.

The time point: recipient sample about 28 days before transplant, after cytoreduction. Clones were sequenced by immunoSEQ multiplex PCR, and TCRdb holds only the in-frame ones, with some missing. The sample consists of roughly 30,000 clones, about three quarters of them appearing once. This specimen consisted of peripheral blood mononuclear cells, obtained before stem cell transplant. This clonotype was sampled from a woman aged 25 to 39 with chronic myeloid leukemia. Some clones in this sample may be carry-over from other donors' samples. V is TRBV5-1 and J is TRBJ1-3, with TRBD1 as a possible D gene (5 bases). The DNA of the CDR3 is TGCGCCAGCAGCTTGGTTTACAGGAGCTCTGGAAACACCATATATTTT. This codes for CASSLVYRSSGNTIYF.